This entry concerns a single T cell receptor (beta chain). Its antigen is unknown. This sample was included in a study of cytomegalovirus exposure and HLA in healthy donors. Study-wide results and limits: Later analysis associated a missense DCLRE1C variant with TCR beta V- and J-gene trimming. When analyzed later, the rates of TCR association showed variation by HLA locus, with DRB1 the most and HLA-C the fewest. In a later analysis, specific HLA alleles were associated with approximately 17,000 TCR beta sequences at a 0.05 false discovery rate.

This PCR relied on a set of 60 Vbeta primers and 13 Jbeta primers. The repertoire was sequenced with immunoSEQ multiplex PCR; TCRdb's copy has only in-frame clones and lacks some. Of some 130,000 clones listed, roughly 78% are singletons. V was pared by 4 bases and J by 1 base, with 3 bases of the junction left unmatched. The CDR3 sequence is 15 residues long. Germline CDR1 is MRHNA and CDR2 is SNTAGT. This sequence originates from a male donor in good health and CMV-seronegative. The sample was PBMCs. The J gene is TRBJ2-2, the V gene TRBV6-4; 7 bases match TRBD2. The CDR3 DNA reads as TGTGCCAGCAGTGCCACGGGAGGGAACACCGGGGAGCTGTTTTTT. Translation: CASSATGGNTGELFF.